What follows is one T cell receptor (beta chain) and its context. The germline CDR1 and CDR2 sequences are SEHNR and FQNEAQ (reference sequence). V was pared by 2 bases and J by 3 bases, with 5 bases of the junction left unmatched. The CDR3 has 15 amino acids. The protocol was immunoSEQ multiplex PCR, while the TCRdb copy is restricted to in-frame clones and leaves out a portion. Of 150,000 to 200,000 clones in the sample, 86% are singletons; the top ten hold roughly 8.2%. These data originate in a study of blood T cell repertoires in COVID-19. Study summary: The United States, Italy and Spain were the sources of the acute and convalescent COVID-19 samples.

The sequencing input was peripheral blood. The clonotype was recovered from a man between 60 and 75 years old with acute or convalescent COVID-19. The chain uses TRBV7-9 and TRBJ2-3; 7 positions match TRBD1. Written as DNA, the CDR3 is TGTGCCAGCAGCTTACTAAGGGGGCAAACAGATACGCAGTATTTT. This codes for CASSLLRGQTDTQYF.